This is a list of T cell receptor beta chains from one sample in a study of cytomegalovirus exposure and HLA in healthy donors. The method was immunoSEQ multiplex PCR; TCRdb's version includes in-frame clones alone and lacks a portion of them. The sample lists under 65,000 clones; approximately 80% were seen once. The sample comprised PBMCs. Every receptor here comes from a middle-aged man in good health and CMV-seronegative. Each CDR3 is given with its conserved first and last residue. D genes are given only for firm matches. Only part of the rows carry a size: once, few, many, or a class if the clone is expanded.

v_call: TRBV25-1; clone_size: NA; j_call: TRBJ1-2; d_call: NA; cdr3_aa: CASGRGTSGYTF; cdr3_nt: TGTGCCAGCGGCCGGGGGACTAGTGGCTACACCTTC
v_call: TRBV5-4; clone_size: NA; j_call: TRBJ2-3; d_call: NA; cdr3_aa: CASSLEASRGTDTQYF; cdr3_nt: TGTGCCAGCAGCTTGGAGGCGTCGCGGGGCACAGATACGCAGTATTTT
v_call: TRBV5-5; clone_size: NA; j_call: TRBJ2-6; d_call: NA; cdr3_aa: CASSPSAGANVLTF; cdr3_nt: TGTGCCAGCAGCCCGAGTGCAGGGGCCAACGTCCTGACTTTC
v_call: TRBV9; clone_size: NA; j_call: TRBJ2-5; d_call: TRBD2; cdr3_aa: CASITTAGGRRETQYF; cdr3_nt: TGTGCCAGCATCACGACAGCGGGGGGGAGAAGAGAGACCCAGTACTTC
v_call: TRBV4-3; clone_size: NA; j_call: TRBJ1-1; d_call: TRBD1; cdr3_aa: CASSQDPGDSLGTYEAFF; cdr3_nt: TGCGCCAGCAGCCAAGATCCAGGGGACAGCCTTGGCACCTATGAAGCTTTCTTT
v_call: TRBV9; clone_size: NA; j_call: TRBJ2-2; d_call: TRBD2; cdr3_aa: CASSVAGGGGTGELFF; cdr3_nt: TGTGCCAGCAGCGTAGCTGGCGGGGGTGGCACCGGGGAGCTGTTTTTT
v_call: TRBV19; clone_size: NA; j_call: TRBJ2-2; d_call: NA; cdr3_aa: CASRDSPSTGELFF; cdr3_nt: TGTGCCAGTCGGGATTCCCCGAGCACCGGGGAGCTGTTTTTT
v_call: TRBV19; clone_size: NA; j_call: TRBJ1-5; d_call: NA; cdr3_aa: CASCVLSSNQPQHF; cdr3_nt: TGTGCCAGCTGTGTGCTTAGTAGCAATCAGCCCCAGCATTTT
v_call: TRBV4-2; clone_size: NA; j_call: TRBJ2-2; d_call: NA; cdr3_aa: CASSQEGAGGELFF; cdr3_nt: TGTGCCAGCAGCCAAGAAGGTGCAGGGGGGGAGCTGTTTTTT
v_call: TRBV2; clone_size: NA; j_call: TRBJ2-3; d_call: NA; cdr3_aa: CASSELTDTQYF; cdr3_nt: TGTGCCAGCAGTGAACTCACAGATACGCAGTATTTT
v_call: TRBV9; clone_size: NA; j_call: TRBJ2-5; d_call: TRBD2; cdr3_aa: CASSLGLAGGSETQYF; cdr3_nt: TGTGCCAGCAGCCTAGGACTAGCGGGGGGATCAGAGACCCAGTACTTC
v_call: TRBV11-2; clone_size: NA; j_call: TRBJ2-7; d_call: TRBD1; cdr3_aa: CASGPSPGQRGSYEQYF; cdr3_nt: TGTGCCAGCGGACCGTCGCCGGGACAGCGAGGCTCCTACGAGCAGTACTTC
v_call: TRBV23-1; clone_size: few; j_call: TRBJ2-5; d_call: TRBD2; cdr3_aa: CASSQTTSGGPEETQYF; cdr3_nt: TGCGCCAGCAGTCAAACGACTAGCGGGGGACCTGAAGAGACCCAGTACTTC
v_call: TRBV5-4; clone_size: NA; j_call: TRBJ2-7; d_call: TRBD1; cdr3_aa: CASSHQTGEYEQYF; cdr3_nt: TGTGCCAGCAGCCATCAGACAGGGGAGTACGAGCAGTACTTC
v_call: TRBV5-5; clone_size: NA; j_call: TRBJ2-7; d_call: NA; cdr3_aa: CASSRGQDYEQYF; cdr3_nt: TGTGCCAGCAGCCGAGGACAAGACTACGAGCAGTACTTC
v_call: TRBV7-9; clone_size: few; j_call: TRBJ1-4; d_call: TRBD1; cdr3_aa: CASSSGQSATNEKLFF; cdr3_nt: TGTGCCAGCAGCTCGGGACAGTCTGCAACTAATGAAAAACTGTTTTTT
v_call: TRBV27; clone_size: once; j_call: TRBJ2-3; d_call: TRBD1; cdr3_aa: CASSSKGARTDTQYF; cdr3_nt: TGTGCCAGCAGTTCAAAGGGGGCACGCACAGATACGCAGTATTTT
v_call: TRBV6-6; clone_size: once; j_call: TRBJ1-1; d_call: TRBD1; cdr3_aa: CATFDRGLNTEAFF; cdr3_nt: TGTGCCACCTTCGACAGGGGATTGAACACTGAAGCTTTCTTT
v_call: TRBV7-8; clone_size: NA; j_call: TRBJ2-1; d_call: NA; cdr3_aa: CASSPTQGNIDNEQFF; cdr3_nt: TGTGCCAGCAGCCCCACCCAGGGAAATATCGACAATGAGCAGTTCTTC
v_call: TRBV5-5; clone_size: NA; j_call: TRBJ2-5; d_call: TRBD2; cdr3_aa: CASSLLLAGGTETQYF; cdr3_nt: TGTGCCAGCAGCTTGCTTCTAGCGGGGGGTACGGAGACCCAGTACTTC
v_call: TRBV28; clone_size: few; j_call: TRBJ1-1; d_call: TRBD1; cdr3_aa: CASSSTGRTEAFF; cdr3_nt: TGTGCCAGCAGTTCGACAGGGCGCACTGAAGCTTTCTTT
v_call: TRBV19; clone_size: once; j_call: TRBJ1-5; d_call: NA; cdr3_aa: CASTRGGFSNQPQHF; cdr3_nt: TGTGCCAGTACCCGGGGGGGTTTTAGCAATCAGCCCCAGCATTTT
v_call: TRBV7-3; clone_size: NA; j_call: TRBJ2-2; d_call: NA; cdr3_aa: CASSLRGTTGELFF; cdr3_nt: TGTGCCAGCAGCTTAAGAGGTACCACCGGGGAGCTGTTTTTT
v_call: TRBV14; clone_size: NA; j_call: TRBJ2-7; d_call: TRBD2; cdr3_aa: CASSPRRTSGGRSQYF; cdr3_nt: TGTGCCAGCAGCCCCAGAAGGACTAGCGGGGGGCGTTCGCAGTACTTC
v_call: TRBV10-3; clone_size: once; j_call: TRBJ2-1; d_call: NA; cdr3_aa: CAITAGAHEQFF; cdr3_nt: TGTGCCATCACCGCCGGAGCCCATGAGCAGTTCTTC
v_call: TRBV19; clone_size: NA; j_call: TRBJ2-1; d_call: TRBD2; cdr3_aa: CASTPHSGGAANEQFF; cdr3_nt: TGTGCCAGTACTCCCCATAGCGGGGGGGCCGCCAATGAGCAGTTCTTC
v_call: TRBV18; clone_size: NA; j_call: TRBJ2-3; d_call: TRBD2; cdr3_aa: CASSTPSGGWTDTQYF; cdr3_nt: TGTGCCAGCTCAACACCTAGCGGGGGATGGACAGATACGCAGTATTTT
v_call: TRBV18; clone_size: NA; j_call: TRBJ1-2; d_call: NA; cdr3_aa: CASSPKRETGYGTNYGYTF; cdr3_nt: TGTGCCAGCTCACCCAAGAGGGAGACAGGCTATGGGACTAACTATGGCTACACCTTC
v_call: TRBV28; clone_size: NA; j_call: TRBJ1-6; d_call: TRBD1; cdr3_aa: CASSFGTVGSYNSPLHF; cdr3_nt: TGTGCCAGCAGTTTCGGGACAGTGGGCTCCTATAATTCACCCCTCCACTTT
v_call: TRBV6-1; clone_size: NA; j_call: TRBJ2-7; d_call: TRBD2; cdr3_aa: CASSGIAGGLDEQYF; cdr3_nt: TGTGCCAGCAGTGGGATAGCGGGGGGGCTCGACGAGCAGTACTTC
v_call: TRBV19; clone_size: NA; j_call: TRBJ1-1; d_call: NA; cdr3_aa: CASTATMRAFF; cdr3_nt: TGTGCCAGTACTGCGACCATGAGGGCTTTCTTT
v_call: TRBV7-2; clone_size: NA; j_call: TRBJ2-2; d_call: NA; cdr3_aa: CASSWQRYTGELFF; cdr3_nt: TGTGCCAGCAGCTGGCAGCGGTACACCGGGGAGCTGTTTTTT
v_call: TRBV6-5; clone_size: few; j_call: TRBJ1-6; d_call: NA; cdr3_aa: CASKRTVINSPLHF; cdr3_nt: TGTGCCAGCAAACGGACAGTCATTAATTCACCCCTCCACTTT
v_call: TRBV5-1; clone_size: NA; j_call: TRBJ2-2; d_call: NA; cdr3_aa: CASSLGGRGELFF; cdr3_nt: TGCGCCAGCAGCTTGGGGGGCCGAGGGGAGCTGTTTTTT
v_call: TRBV10-3; clone_size: NA; j_call: TRBJ1-5; d_call: NA; cdr3_aa: CAISETGAPQPQHF; cdr3_nt: TGTGCCATCAGTGAGACAGGAGCGCCTCAGCCCCAGCATTTT
v_call: TRBV27; clone_size: NA; j_call: TRBJ2-7; d_call: TRBD1; cdr3_aa: CASSLRVAGGYYEQYF; cdr3_nt: TGTGCCAGCAGTTTAAGGGTTGCAGGGGGCTACTACGAGCAGTACTTC
v_call: TRBV30; clone_size: NA; j_call: TRBJ1-5; d_call: NA; cdr3_aa: CAWKAGINQPQHF; cdr3_nt: TGTGCCTGGAAGGCAGGCATTAATCAGCCCCAGCATTTT
v_call: TRBV2; clone_size: NA; j_call: TRBJ1-2; d_call: NA; cdr3_aa: CASSVTRAGYGYTF; cdr3_nt: TGTGCCAGCAGTGTAACTCGGGCGGGCTATGGCTACACCTTC
v_call: TRBV15; clone_size: NA; j_call: TRBJ1-4; d_call: NA; cdr3_aa: CATSRMTVVGEKLFF; cdr3_nt: TGTGCCACCAGCAGGATGACAGTTGTGGGTGAAAAACTGTTTTTT
v_call: TRBV12-5; clone_size: NA; j_call: TRBJ1-6; d_call: NA; cdr3_aa: CASGIGHRLYNSPLHF; cdr3_nt: TGTGCTAGTGGTATAGGACACCGACTTTATAATTCACCCCTCCACTTT
v_call: TRBV29-1; clone_size: NA; j_call: TRBJ2-7; d_call: NA; cdr3_aa: CSVEDWTGDMVQYF; cdr3_nt: TGCAGCGTTGAAGATTGGACGGGGGATATGGTGCAGTACTTC
v_call: TRBV11-2; clone_size: NA; j_call: TRBJ1-2; d_call: TRBD1; cdr3_aa: CASSTGTGGIYGYTF; cdr3_nt: TGTGCCAGCAGCACGGGGACAGGGGGCATCTATGGCTACACCTTC
v_call: TRBV5-1; clone_size: NA; j_call: TRBJ2-7; d_call: NA; cdr3_aa: CASSLEQNIYEQYF; cdr3_nt: TGCGCCAGCAGCTTGGAACAGAATATCTACGAGCAGTACTTC
v_call: TRBV7-2; clone_size: NA; j_call: TRBJ1-1; d_call: NA; cdr3_aa: CASSSKTRASRNTEAFF; cdr3_nt: TGTGCCAGCAGCTCCAAAACCAGGGCCTCAAGGAACACTGAAGCTTTCTTT
v_call: TRBV6-1; clone_size: NA; j_call: TRBJ1-2; d_call: TRBD1; cdr3_aa: CASSETRQGGYGYTF; cdr3_nt: TGTGCCAGCAGTGAGACCCGACAGGGGGGATATGGCTACACCTTC
v_call: TRBV6-5; clone_size: NA; j_call: TRBJ2-5; d_call: TRBD2; cdr3_aa: CASSGGLAGGETQYF; cdr3_nt: TGTGCCAGCAGTGGGGGACTAGCGGGGGGGGAGACCCAGTACTTC
v_call: TRBV11-2; clone_size: once; j_call: TRBJ2-1; d_call: TRBD2; cdr3_aa: CASRDYGTSGNEQFF; cdr3_nt: TGTGCCAGCAGGGATTATGGGACTAGCGGCAATGAGCAGTTCTTC
v_call: TRBV7-2; clone_size: NA; j_call: TRBJ2-1; d_call: NA; cdr3_aa: CASSHQSGNEQFF; cdr3_nt: TGTGCCAGCAGCCACCAATCCGGCAATGAGCAGTTCTTC
v_call: TRBV30; clone_size: NA; j_call: TRBJ1-4; d_call: TRBD1; cdr3_aa: CAWGTGQEKLFF; cdr3_nt: TGTGCCTGGGGGACAGGGCAAGAAAAACTGTTTTTT
v_call: TRBV5-1; clone_size: NA; j_call: TRBJ1-1; d_call: TRBD1; cdr3_aa: CASSPGDRGNTEAFF; cdr3_nt: TGCGCCAGCAGCCCGGGGGACAGGGGGAACACTGAAGCTTTCTTT
v_call: TRBV11-2; clone_size: NA; j_call: TRBJ2-5; d_call: TRBD1; cdr3_aa: CASSAPGQLQETQYF; cdr3_nt: TGTGCCAGCAGCGCACCGGGACAGCTGCAAGAGACCCAGTACTTC
v_call: TRBV10-1; clone_size: once; j_call: TRBJ1-2; d_call: NA; cdr3_aa: CASSRPWGHYGYTF; cdr3_nt: TGCGCCAGCAGCCGACCCTGGGGCCACTATGGCTACACCTTC
v_call: TRBV5-5; clone_size: NA; j_call: TRBJ1-4; d_call: NA; cdr3_aa: CASSSYNPGEEKLFF; cdr3_nt: TGTGCCAGCAGCTCCTACAACCCCGGGGAAGAAAAACTGTTTTTT
v_call: TRBV29-1; clone_size: NA; j_call: TRBJ2-1; d_call: TRBD2; cdr3_aa: CSVRGLAGGPSGEQFF; cdr3_nt: TGCAGCGTCCGCGGACTAGCGGGGGGTCCGAGTGGTGAGCAGTTCTTC
v_call: TRBV28; clone_size: once; j_call: TRBJ1-2; d_call: NA; cdr3_aa: CASSPGTLNYGYTF; cdr3_nt: TGTGCCAGCAGTCCCGGGACATTGAACTATGGCTACACCTTC